Below, one TCR beta chain is given with its context. The sample originates from a study of T cell changes during pregnancy in multiple sclerosis. Method: immunoSEQ multiplex PCR; TCRdb's copy keeps in-frame clones and lacks some. The table records some 80,000 clones, about 93% of them present only once. Sequenced here: CD4+ T cells from peripheral blood mononuclear cells, sampled after pregnancy. The TCR was taken from a female donor with multiple sclerosis, enrolled in a pregnancy study.

In DNA, the CDR3 is TGTGCCAGCACCCGGACTAGCGGGAGGGAGCAGTTCTTC. It yields the protein CASTRTSGREQFF. This chain uses TRBV5-8 with TRBJ2-1; 14 nucleotides agree with TRBD2. The CDR3 spans 13 residues. Looked up from germline, CDR1 is SGHTS and CDR2 is YDEGEE. V was pared by 6 bases and J by 10 bases, with 3 bases of the junction left unmatched.